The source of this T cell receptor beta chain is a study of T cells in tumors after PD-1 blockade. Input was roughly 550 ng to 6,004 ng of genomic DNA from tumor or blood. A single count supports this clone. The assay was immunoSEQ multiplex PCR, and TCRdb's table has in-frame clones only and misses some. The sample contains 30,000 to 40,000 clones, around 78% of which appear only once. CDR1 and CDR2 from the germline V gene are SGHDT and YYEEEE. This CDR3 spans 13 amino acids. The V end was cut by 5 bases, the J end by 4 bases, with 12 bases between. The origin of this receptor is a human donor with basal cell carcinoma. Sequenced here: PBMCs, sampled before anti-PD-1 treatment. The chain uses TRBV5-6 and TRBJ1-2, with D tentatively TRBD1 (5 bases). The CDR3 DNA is TGTGCCAGCAGTTCGCAGGGAGCCTATGGCTACACCTTC. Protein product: CASSSQGAYGYTF.